Below, 10 T cell receptor beta chains from the same sample are listed, as sequenced in a study of identical twins. A single record per CDR3 protein comes from TCRdb applying MiXCR to the 5' RACE reads. The sample carries around 450,000 distinct CDR3 sequences, over 12% recorded once. This same sample was also taken into another study, of yellow fever vaccine responses in identical twins.

The sequenced sample was CD4+ T cells sorted from blood. The receptors shown here come from a woman younger than 30 in good health.

This clonotype was seen more than once but under ten times. This chain links TRBV10-3 with TRBJ1-2; TRBD1 might be the D (5 bases). The CDR3 totals 15 residues. CDR1 is ENHRY and CDR2 is SYGVKD in the germline V gene. V was trimmed by 3 bases and J by 6 bases, leaving 17 bases between them. CDR3: CAISDPIRGLHGYTF. The DNA for the CDR3 is TGTGCCATCAGTGACCCGATCCGGGGACTACATGGCTACACCTTC.

This sequence joins TRBV7-2 and TRBJ2-2; D is tentatively TRBD1 or TRBD2 (6 bases each). V was clipped by 4 bases and J by 3 bases, with 12 bases between them. Germline-derived CDR1 and CDR2 are SGHTA and FQGNSA. There are 15 residues in the CDR3. This CDR3 is CASSSRGQYTGELFF. CDR3 bases: TGTGCCAGCAGCTCCCGGGGGCAGTACACCGGGGAGCTGTTTTTT.

This clonotype was seen more than once but under ten times. This chain links TRBV29-1 with TRBJ2-1; D could derive from TRBD1 or TRBD2 (5 bases each). V lost 3 bases and J lost 3, with 15 bases in between. This CDR3 region has 15 residues. Looked up from germline, CDR1 is SQVTM and CDR2 is ANQGSEA. Here the CDR3 DNA reads TGCAGCGTTGATAGTTGGGACGCAGGCTACAATGAGCAGTTCTTC. It is translated as CSVDSWDAGYNEQFF.

On this clonotype: Possible read error: a much larger clone is one base away. V usage is TRBV12-3 or TRBV12-4 and J usage is TRBJ2-1; 9 nucleotides align to TRBD2. After removal of 1 base from V and 3 bases from J, the junction contained 1 base not matched to a gene. The CDR3 loop spans 15 amino acids. This chain's CDR3 is CASSLVSGSYNEQFF. The CDR3 DNA is TGTGCCAGCAGTTTAGTTAGCGGGAGCTACAATGAGCAGTTCTTC.

The chain links TRBV27 to TRBJ1-1; D remains ambiguous. Germline CDR1 reads MNHEY; CDR2 reads SMNVEV (reference sequence). Trimming cost V 5 bases and J 1 base, with 11 bases left between them. This CDR3 contains 14 residues. CDR3: CASSRIERNTEAFF. CDR3 DNA: TGTGCCAGCAGTCGAATTGAGCGGAACACTGAAGCTTTCTTT.

A few counts support this clonotype. The rearrangement uses TRBV6-1 and TRBJ2-5, with 12 positions matching TRBD2. CDR1 and CDR2 from the germline V gene are MNHNS and SASEGT. V shed 6 bases, J shed 5 bases, and the junction held 4 bases outside the gene matches. This CDR3 comprises 14 residues. The CDR3 spells CASRPSGGAETQYF. DNA of the CDR3: TGTGCCAGCAGGCCTAGCGGGGGGGCCGAGACCCAGTACTTC.

This clonotype was counted between two and nine times. V and J are TRBV15 and TRBJ2-1; 10 nucleotides agree with TRBD2. The CDR3 covers 15 residues. V lost 2 bases to trimming and J lost 3 bases; unmatched junction nucleotides: 1. CDR1 LNHNV and CDR2 YYDKDF come from the germline V gene (reference sequence). The chain's CDR3 is CATSRSSGGYNEQFF. CDR3 nucleotide sequence: TGTGCCACCAGCAGATCTAGCGGGGGCTACAATGAGCAGTTCTTC.

This clonotype was found a few times. The chain combines TRBV5-5 with TRBJ2-4, with 9 bases aligning to TRBD1. Germline CDR1 and CDR2: SGHKS and YYEKEE (reference sequence). The CDR3 extends over 16 amino acids. V gave up 3 bases and J gave up 3 bases; unmatched junction bases: 7. In DNA, the CDR3 is TGTGCCAGCAGCTCACGGGACAGGGATGGCAAAAACATTCAGTACTTC. Translation: CASSSRDRDGKNIQYF.

A few counts support this clonotype. V and J are TRBV20-1 and TRBJ2-7; 9 nucleotides align to TRBD2. Germline CDR1 DFQATT, CDR2 SNEGSKA (reference sequence). After removal of 6 bases from V and 0 bases from J, the junction contained 6 bases not matched to a gene. The CDR3 extends over 14 amino acids. CDR3 coding DNA: TGCAGTGCAACCCCTAGCGGGATCTCCTACGAGCAGTACTTC. Its protein product is CSATPSGISYEQYF.

V and J are TRBV7-8 and TRBJ1-1; a possible D gene is TRBD1 (6 bases). The CDR3 extends over 14 amino acids. Germline V gene lookup returns CDR1 SGHVS and CDR2 FQNEAQ. The germline V and J ends were trimmed by 5 bases and 1 base, with 11 bases remaining between them. The CDR3 sequence: CASSGWTENTEAFF. The CDR3 bases are TGTGCCAGCAGCGGGTGGACAGAGAACACTGAAGCTTTCTTT.